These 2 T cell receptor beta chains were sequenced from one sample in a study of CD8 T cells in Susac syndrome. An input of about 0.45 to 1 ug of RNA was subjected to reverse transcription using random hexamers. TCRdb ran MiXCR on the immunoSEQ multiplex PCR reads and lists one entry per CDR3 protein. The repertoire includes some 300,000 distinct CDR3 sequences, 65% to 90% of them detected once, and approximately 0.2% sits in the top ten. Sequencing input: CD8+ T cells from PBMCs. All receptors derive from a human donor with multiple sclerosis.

The CDR3 DNA is TGCGCCAGCAGCCAAGATTCGCGGCCCCGGACCTACGAGCAGTACTTC. Its translation is CASSQDSRPRTYEQYF. The chain couples TRBV4-3 to TRBJ2-7; D not certain. V was clipped by 0 bases and J by 2 bases, with 14 bases between them. The CDR3 totals 16 residues. The V gene's germline CDR1 is LGHNA and CDR2 YSLEER.

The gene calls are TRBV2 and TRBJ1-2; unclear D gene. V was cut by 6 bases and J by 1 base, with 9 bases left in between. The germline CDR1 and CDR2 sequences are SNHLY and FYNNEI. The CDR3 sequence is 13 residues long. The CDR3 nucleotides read TGTGCCAGCAGCGAGATGTTTAACTATGGCTACACCTTC. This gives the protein CASSEMFNYGYTF.